This T cell receptor (beta chain) was sequenced for a study of blood T cell repertoires in COVID-19 (TCRdb year 2020). With regard to the full study: Samples from collaborators originated in the United States, Italy and Spain and spanned both the acute and convalescent phases of COVID-19. The prospective study material was composed of cDNA or gDNA derived from T cells, B-cell-depleted T cells, or PBMCs. The dataset comprised deeply sampled blood TCRbeta repertoires from subjects exposed to, actively infected with, or recovered from COVID-19. Samples were obtained from the ongoing ImmuneRACE study (first 160 participants) and from over 1,000 subjects provided by 6 global collaborators. HLA class I and class II types, where available, came from metadata supplied by the sample provider rather than from assay-based typing. The repertoires were released in a freely available public database meant as a resource for research on the immune response to SARS-CoV-2. Sample metadata almost always included a de-identified subject ID, COVID-19 status, age in years and sex.

TCRbeta CDR3 regions were amplified from genomic DNA using the immunoSEQ Assay, a bias-controlled multiplex PCR. Under the source paper's analysis protocol: The number of nucleated cells in each sample was estimated from the amplification of reference gene primers within the assay. To quantify the absolute abundance of each unique TCRbeta CDR3 rearrangement, sequence reads were collapsed and filtered. For each sample, productive Simpson clonality was calculated as the square root of Simpson's diversity index across productive rearrangements. Here the immuneACCESS table is served through TCRdb, limited to in-frame sequences with V and J called. Missing clones are a known gap in these copies; in checked studies unresolved V genes cover under half, and the rest lacks a known reason. V and J calls and clone size are as listed in that table; D and trimming were resolved from the DNA. This sample comprises roughly 500,000 clones, 70% to 90% of them detected only once. Of the sample, 1.5% to 2% is held by the ten largest clones.

Enrolling through a virtual design, the prospective study's participants ranged in age from roughly 18 to 89 years and lived across 24 United States geographic areas. To assign participants to cohorts, the prospective study relied on clinical history that participants themselves reported in a screening survey and a study questionnaire. Recovered participants in ImmuneRACE Cohort 3 were defined as having two consecutive negative NP/OP PCR tests, clearance from a healthcare professional, or resolution of symptoms. Mobile phlebotomists in the prospective study collected whole blood, serum and a nasopharyngeal or oropharyngeal swab from every participant. Participants in the prospective study had the option to provide additional blood draws and questionnaires over a roughly 2-month period. Before DNA extraction, prospective study blood samples were shipped either frozen or at room temperature. Trimming takes 1 base off V and 3 bases off J; junction bases not matched to a gene: 8. The CDR3 numbers 17 residues from cysteine through phenylalanine. Left in the record is the CDR3 DNA by itself, 51 bases read in frame from the first base. CDR1 KGHDR and CDR2 SFDVKD are derived from the germline V gene.

Turning to this clone: The specificity of this receptor is unknown. Per-base quality was not reported, and no clone a single base away is much larger than it.

Results the study describes overall, beyond this receptor: How much clinical and demographic metadata was included differed by source and by participant, and the metadata was provided uncurated.

The TCR was taken from a woman between 35 and 50 years old who had recovered from COVID-19. The chain uses TRBV24-1 and TRBJ2-1, with TRBD2 identical over 7 junction bases. Sequencing was performed on PBMCs or T cells enriched from blood (not recorded which). The DNA sequence is given as TGTGCCACCAGTGATTTTGGGGGAGGGAGCCACTACAATGAGCAGTTCTTC. This gives the protein CATSDFGGGSHYNEQFF.